This T cell receptor (beta chain) was sequenced in a study of beta chain features in type 1 diabetes. Expressed TCRB transcripts were sequenced, since all the RNA that had been isolated was reverse transcribed. An average near 3.57 million reads came from naive, central memory and regulatory T cell samples. Some clones are missing from TCRdb's copy, which holds only in-frame ones; the method was immunoSEQ multiplex PCR. The top ten clones hold approximately 0.038% of a sample with about 410,000 clones, about 14% of them seen once. Study-wide points: Using cDNA template may skew counts toward highly expressing activated cells.

Researchers reported sorting CD4+ naive, central memory, regulatory and stem cell-like memory cells via CD45RO/CCR7/CD25/CD127/CD95/CD27. Germline values: CDR1 SQVTM, CDR2 ANQGSEA. The CDR3 length is 12 residues. Trimming cost V 7 bases and J 2 bases, with 9 bases left between them. This clone was observed a few times. Its target is unknown. The V gene is TRBV29-1, the J gene TRBJ2-1; a possible D gene is TRBD1 (6 bases). This TCR came from a man aged 25-45 years in good health. Sequenced: naive CD4+ T cells from blood. The CDR3 here is CSDRDPYNEQFF. The CDR3 DNA is TGCAGCGACAGGGATCCCTACAATGAGCAGTTCTTC.